What follows describes a single T cell receptor beta chain. Antigen unknown. The sample originates from a study of T-cell memory formation after mild COVID-19. Notes on the study in general: Memory cells collected pre-infection included some clones that later responded, suggesting cross-reactive memory joined. Later expanders leaned CD4+, whereas day 15 to 85 contracting clones were balanced CD4/CD8. Contracting CD8+ clones were enriched in EMRA, CD4+ mainly in CM and EM.

TCRdb reprocessed the 5' RACE reads with MiXCR, giving one entry per CDR3 protein. Among fewer than 550,000 distinct CDR3 sequences listed, about 20% were seen once. This CDR3 comprises 13 residues. V shed 3 bases and J shed 3 bases, with 6 bases lying between them. CDR1 is KGHDR, CDR2 SFDVKD, per germline. This clonotype was sampled from an adult woman who had mild COVID-19 (a few samples of this study predate the infection). Cell type and time point are not known. The sequenced material came from PBMCs or a T cell subset sorted from them (not recorded which). The V gene is TRBV24-1, the J gene TRBJ2-3; no firm D call. This CDR3 reads CATSDPNTDTQYF. DNA for the CDR3: TGTGCCACCAGTGATCCGAATACAGATACGCAGTATTTT.